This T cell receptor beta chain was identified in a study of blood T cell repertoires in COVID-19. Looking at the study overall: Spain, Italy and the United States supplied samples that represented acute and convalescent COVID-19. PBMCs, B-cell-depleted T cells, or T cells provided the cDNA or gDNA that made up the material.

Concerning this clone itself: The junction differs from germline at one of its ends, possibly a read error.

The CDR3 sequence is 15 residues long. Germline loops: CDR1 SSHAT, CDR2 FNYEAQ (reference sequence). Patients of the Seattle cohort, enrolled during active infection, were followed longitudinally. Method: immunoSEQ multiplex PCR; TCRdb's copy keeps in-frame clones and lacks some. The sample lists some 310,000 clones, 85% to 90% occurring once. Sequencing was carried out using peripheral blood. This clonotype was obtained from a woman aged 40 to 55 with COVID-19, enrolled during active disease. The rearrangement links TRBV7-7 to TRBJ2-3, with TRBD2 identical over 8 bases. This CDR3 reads CASSSSGLGTDTQYF. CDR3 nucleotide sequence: TGTGCTAGCAGCTCTAGCGGGCTGGGCACAGATACGCAGTATTTT.